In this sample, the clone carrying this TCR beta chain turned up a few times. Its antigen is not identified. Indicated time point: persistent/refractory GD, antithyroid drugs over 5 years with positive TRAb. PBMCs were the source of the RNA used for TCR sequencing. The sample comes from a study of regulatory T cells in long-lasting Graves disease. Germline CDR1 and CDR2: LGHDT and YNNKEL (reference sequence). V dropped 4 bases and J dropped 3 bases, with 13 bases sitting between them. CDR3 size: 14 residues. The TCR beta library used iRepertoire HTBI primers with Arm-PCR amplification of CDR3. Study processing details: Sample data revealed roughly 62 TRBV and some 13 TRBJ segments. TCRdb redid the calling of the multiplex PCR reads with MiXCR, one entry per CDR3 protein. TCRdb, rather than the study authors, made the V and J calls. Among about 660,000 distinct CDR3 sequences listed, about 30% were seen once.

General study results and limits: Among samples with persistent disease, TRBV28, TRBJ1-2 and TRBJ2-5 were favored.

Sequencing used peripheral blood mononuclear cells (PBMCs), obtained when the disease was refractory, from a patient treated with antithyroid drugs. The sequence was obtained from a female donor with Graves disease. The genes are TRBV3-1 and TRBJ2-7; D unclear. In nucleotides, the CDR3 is TGTGCCAGCAGCCCGCCTAGGACCCACTACGAGCAGTACTTC. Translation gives CASSPPRTHYEQYF.